Listed below are T cell receptor beta chains from one sample, sequenced in a study of T-cell memory formation after mild COVID-19. TCRdb used MiXCR to reprocess the 5' RACE reads, holding one entry per CDR3 protein. The table includes 350,000 to 450,000 distinct CDR3 sequences, approximately 25% detected once. The material sequenced was PBMCs or a T cell subset sorted from them (not recorded which). These receptors all stem from an adult woman who had mild COVID-19 (a few samples of this study predate the infection). Cell type and time point are not known. Both conserved end residues are part of each CDR3. The D gene is left open where the match is weak. Size is omitted from some rows. Given values are once, few, many or a class for expanded clones.

few	TRBJ1-2	.	TRBV6-5	TGTGCCAGCAGTTCTCTCGGGGAAGGCTACACCTTC	CASSSLGEGYTF
many	TRBJ2-1	.	TRBV5-1	TGCGCCAGCAGCCCGGACAGCTCCTACAATGAGCAGTTCTTC	CASSPDSSYNEQFF
.	TRBJ1-1	.	TRBV4-1	TGCGCCAGCAGCTCTCGCCTAGGGGACACTGAAGCTTTCTTT	CASSSRLGDTEAFF
.	TRBJ2-6	.	TRBV6-2/TRBV6-3	TGTGCCAGCAGTTACTCGAGACATATTACTGGGGCCAACGTCCTGACTTTC	CASSYSRHITGANVLTF
few	TRBJ1-1	TRBD1	TRBV20-1	TGCAGTGCTAGAAGCGGGACAGGGGCGCCCACTGAAGCTTTCTTT	CSARSGTGAPTEAFF
.	TRBJ2-1	TRBD2	TRBV18	TGTGCCAGCTCACCTTCAGCGGGAGATTACAATGAGCAGTTCTTC	CASSPSAGDYNEQFF
few	TRBJ2-7	.	TRBV9	TGTGCCAGCTCCCTACTGAGCGACTCCTACGAGCAGTACTTC	CASSLLSDSYEQYF
few	TRBJ2-2	TRBD1	TRBV5-1	TGCGCCAGCAGCTCTAGGACAGGGCGGACCGGGGAGCTGTTTTTT	CASSSRTGRTGELFF
.	TRBJ2-5	TRBD2	TRBV4-1	TGCGCCAGCAGCCTCCCGATGTCACGGGGGGAGGTCTCCCCCATTGTCCAAGAGACCCAGTACTTC	CASSLPMSRGEVSPIVQETQYF
once	TRBJ2-2	.	TRBV15	TGTGCCACCAAGGGGTCCACCGGGGAGCTGTTTTTT	CATKGSTGELFF
.	TRBJ2-1	TRBD2	TRBV15	TGTGCCACCAGCGACGAAGGACTAGCGCGCAATGAGCAGTTCTTC	CATSDEGLARNEQFF
.	TRBJ1-1	.	TRBV6-5	TGTGCCAGCAGTTCACGGGCCCGCGGGGCCACTGAAGCTTTCTTT	CASSSRARGATEAFF
once	TRBJ1-2	TRBD1	TRBV10-3	TGTGCCATCAGTATTGGGACAGGGGCTAACTATGGCTACACCTTC	CAISIGTGANYGYTF
few	TRBJ2-3	TRBD1	TRBV20-1	TGCAGTGCTAGAGATGCCGGTACGCCAGGGGGTCGGGATACGCAGTATTTT	CSARDAGTPGGRDTQYF
.	TRBJ2-7	.	TRBV6-1	TGTGCCAGCAATTCCGGGTCGACCTACGAGCAGTACTTC	CASNSGSTYEQYF
.	TRBJ2-5	.	TRBV11-3	TGTGCCAGCAGCTTAGATCAAAGGACCCAGTACTTC	CASSLDQRTQYF
few	TRBJ2-4	TRBD2	TRBV4-1	TGCGCCAGCAGCCAAGGTCCGCGGGGGGGGTCCAAAAACATTCAGTACTTC	CASSQGPRGGSKNIQYF
few	TRBJ2-3	.	TRBV5-5	TGTGCCAGCCGATTCCCTGGCACAGATACGCAGTATTTT	CASRFPGTDTQYF
.	TRBJ2-7	.	TRBV18	TGTGCCAGCTCACCCCGCGGGCAGGGCAACGAGCAGTACTTC	CASSPRGQGNEQYF
.	TRBJ2-1	.	TRBV7-9	TGTGCCAGCACCCGTACAGGGAATGAGCAGTTCTTC	CASTRTGNEQFF
medium-sized	TRBJ1-2	TRBD1	TRBV20-1	TGCAGTGCTAGACAAAGGGGACAGGTTATAGGAGGCTACACCTTC	CSARQRGQVIGGYTF
.	TRBJ1-1	.	TRBV29-1	TGCAGCGTTGTGGGGCCCACTGAAGCTTTCTTT	CSVVGPTEAFF
.	TRBJ2-7	TRBD2	TRBV5-1	TGCGCCAGCAGCTTGTTACCGGGGGGCCTAGCGGGAGTCTACGAGCAGTACTTC	CASSLLPGGLAGVYEQYF
.	TRBJ1-2	TRBD1	TRBV19	TGTGCCAGTAGTATAGGGGACAGCATGGATTATGGCTACACCTTC	CASSIGDSMDYGYTF
.	TRBJ2-1	.	TRBV3-1	TGTGCCAGCAGCCTCAGAAGGGGTCGGGAGTTCTTC	CASSLRRGREFF
.	TRBJ1-1	.	TRBV7-6	TGTGCCAGCAGCTTAGATGGGACTGAAGCTTTCTTT	CASSLDGTEAFF
.	TRBJ1-2	.	TRBV4-2	TGTGCCAGCAGCCAAGATCGCGCCTATGGCTACACCTTC	CASSQDRAYGYTF
.	TRBJ1-1	.	TRBV27	TGTGCCAGCAGTAAAGGAGGGACGAACACTGAAGCTTTCTTT	CASSKGGTNTEAFF
.	TRBJ2-5	.	TRBV7-6	TGTGCCAGCAGCTTAGACATCGTCTCTAGGTGGGGGACAACTCATACCGAGGGGGAGACCCAGTACTTC	CASSLDIVSRWGTTHTEGETQYF
.	TRBJ2-7	.	TRBV2	TGTGCCAGCAGTGGATGGTCCTACGAGCAGTACTTC	CASSGWSYEQYF
.	TRBJ2-2	.	TRBV24-1	TGTGCCACCAGTGACGAAGGACGGTTGAACACCGGGGAGCTGTTTTTT	CATSDEGRLNTGELFF
few	TRBJ1-5	.	TRBV20-1	TGCAGTGCTAGCCCAACACCCTCCAATCAGCCCCAGCATTTT	CSASPTPSNQPQHF
.	TRBJ2-5	TRBD2	TRBV3-1	TGTGCCAGCAGCCAAGAAAGAGCGGGGGGCGAAGAGACCCAGTACTTC	CASSQERAGGEETQYF
few	TRBJ2-1	.	TRBV7-9	TGTGCCAGCAGCTTAGCCGGGGGTGGGGATGAGCAGTTCTTC	CASSLAGGGDEQFF
.	TRBJ2-3	.	TRBV12-3/TRBV12-4	TGTGCCAGCAGGGGTAGAGGGCGGTCTAGCACAGATACGCAGTATTTT	CASRGRGRSSTDTQYF
many	TRBJ2-1	TRBD2	TRBV6-5	TGTGCCAGCAGAACCGATCTAGCGGGCCATGAGCAGTTCTTC	CASRTDLAGHEQFF
.	TRBJ1-5	TRBD1	TRBV12-5	TGTGCTAGTGGTTTCCAGGGGGGAAATCAGCCCCAGCATTTT	CASGFQGGNQPQHF
.	TRBJ2-5	TRBD1	TRBV4-1	TGCGCCAGCAGCCAGATTCCTGGGACAGTCCAAGAGACCCAGTACTTC	CASSQIPGTVQETQYF
once	TRBJ1-2	.	TRBV5-1	TGCGCCAGCAGCCCGGCGGTGCGGGGCTATGGCTACACCTTC	CASSPAVRGYGYTF
few	TRBJ2-1	TRBD1	TRBV7-9	TGTGCCAGCAGCTTTTTCCCGGGACAGGGACGCAATGAGCAGTTCTTC	CASSFFPGQGRNEQFF
.	TRBJ2-5	.	TRBV18	TGTGCCAGCTCACCACGGTCACAGGGAGAGACCCAGTACTTC	CASSPRSQGETQYF
.	TRBJ2-2	TRBD2	TRBV11-3	TGTGCCAGCAGCTTACCCCGTACTAGCGGGGCCACCGGGGAGCTGTTTTTT	CASSLPRTSGATGELFF
.	TRBJ2-3	.	TRBV7-6	TGTGCCAGCAGCTTACGGGGATCATCTAGCACAGATACGCAGTATTTT	CASSLRGSSSTDTQYF
once	TRBJ1-2	TRBD1	TRBV6-5	TGTGCCAGCACCCAGGGGATGACAGGGGGAGGCTACACCTTC	CASTQGMTGGGYTF
.	TRBJ1-2	.	TRBV4-1	TGCGCCAGCAGCCAAGAGGGGGGGCTCTATGGCTACACCTTC	CASSQEGGLYGYTF
.	TRBJ1-5	.	TRBV7-9	TGTGCCAGCAGCTTAGCTGGGCTAGGGGTAAACAAGAGCAATCAGCCCCAGCATTTT	CASSLAGLGVNKSNQPQHF
.	TRBJ2-5	.	TRBV12-3/TRBV12-4	TGTGCCAGCAGTCCTGGGTCTATTTGGGGTGAGACCCAGTACTTC	CASSPGSIWGETQYF
.	TRBJ2-1	.	TRBV24-1	TGTGCCACCAGTGATTTGGGCAAAGTCAATGAGCAGTTCTTC	CATSDLGKVNEQFF
.	TRBJ1-1	TRBD1	TRBV4-3	TGCGCCAGCAGCACCCGGACAGGGGAAGGGATCACTGAAGCTTTCTTT	CASSTRTGEGITEAFF
.	TRBJ2-1	TRBD2	TRBV4-1	TGCGCCAGCAGCCGACAAGTAGCGGGGGGCTCCTACAATGAGCAGTTCTTC	CASSRQVAGGSYNEQFF
few	TRBJ1-1	.	TRBV12-3/TRBV12-4	TGTGCCAGCACATTATCGGGCAGGGTCGCTGAAGCTTTCTTT	CASTLSGRVAEAFF
many	TRBJ2-3	TRBD1	TRBV5-1	TGCGCCAGCAGCTTGCTAGGACAGGGTAGCACAGATACGCAGTATTTT	CASSLLGQGSTDTQYF
few	TRBJ2-7	TRBD1	TRBV10-3	TGTGCCATCAGGGGACAGCAGGGAGACGAGCAGTACTTC	CAIRGQQGDEQYF
few	TRBJ2-5	.	TRBV29-1	TGCAGCGTTGTTCGTGCGGTACAAGAGACCCAGTACTTC	CSVVRAVQETQYF
.	TRBJ2-7	.	TRBV7-3	TGTGCCAGCAGCTTAACGGGGGGGCCGGGCGAGCAGTACTTC	CASSLTGGPGEQYF
.	TRBJ1-4	TRBD1	TRBV9	TGTGCCAGCAGCGGTCACGGACAGGGAACAACTAATGAAAAACTGTTTTTT	CASSGHGQGTTNEKLFF
few	TRBJ2-7	TRBD2	TRBV7-9	TGTGCCAGCAGCTTAACCGGCCCAACTAGCGCGTTATACTACGAGCAGTACTTC	CASSLTGPTSALYYEQYF
.	TRBJ1-4	TRBD1	TRBV18	TGTGCCAGCTCACCACCGGGACAGGGGGTCACCGGGGCAGAAAAACTGTTTTTT	CASSPPGQGVTGAEKLFF
few	TRBJ2-2	TRBD1	TRBV4-3	TGCGCCAGCAGCCAAGATCCCGGACAGACCCAGGGGGCCGGGGAGCTGTTTTTT	CASSQDPGQTQGAGELFF
.	TRBJ1-1	TRBD1	TRBV20-1	TGCAGTGTAGGGGGCCGGCTGAACACTGAAGCTTTCTTT	CSVGGRLNTEAFF